Reported below is one TCR beta chain. Its antigen is not identified. The data were obtained in a study of T cell responses to AZD1222 COVID-19 vaccine. Broader study findings: Variant regions that are unmutated are reportedly the target of nearly half of spike-specific TCRs.

The method was immunoSEQ multiplex PCR; TCRdb's version includes in-frame clones alone and lacks a portion of them. The data contain around 150,000 clones, 92% of them seen just once; the ten biggest clones take up roughly 4.3%. Looked up from germline, CDR1 is SGHVS and CDR2 is FNYEAQ. Losses at the gene ends were 5 bases for V and 3 bases for J; bases not matched to a gene: 8. The CDR3 consists of 16 residues. The chain links TRBV7-6 to TRBJ2-4; TRBD2 aligns across 9 bases. The sequence came from an adult in good health. The sample in question was peripheral blood, obtained on day 0 of MenACWY control vaccination. The CDR3: CASSISGRDDKNIQYF. The CDR3 DNA is TGTGCCAGCAGCATTAGCGGGAGAGATGACAAAAACATTCAGTACTTC. Full variable domain (outside the CDR3, taken from reference TRBV7-6 and TRBJ2-4): GAGVSQSPRYKVTKRGQDVALRCDPISGHVSLYWYRQALGQGPEFLTYFNYEAQQDKSGLPNDRFSAERPEGSISTLTIQRTEQRDSAMYRCASSISGRDDKNIQYFGAGTRLSVL.